This T cell receptor beta chain appears in the sequencing data of a study of shared clonotypes between healthy human individuals. Replicate PCRs run on unsorted PBMC used around 0.3 ug DNA, which was approximately 30,000 T cell genomes. Data came from immunoSEQ multiplex PCR; TCRdb stores just in-frame clones and leaves some out. The repertoire holds 550,000 to 600,000 clones, roughly 79% seen once, with around 11% in the top ten. With 7 bases clipped from V and 3 bases from J, the junction kept 2 bases outside the gene matches. The CDR3 consists of 14 residues. Germline CDR1 is LNHDA and CDR2 is SQIVND (reference sequence).

The gene calls are TRBV19 and TRBJ2-1, with 11 bases that match TRBD1. The sequence was obtained from a woman between 40 and 50 years old in good health. Some clones in this sample may be carry-over from other donors' samples. Specimen: PBMCs. The CDR3 DNA is TGTGCCAGTACCGGGACAGGGGGCTACAATGAGCAGTTCTTC. The encoded protein is CASTGTGGYNEQFF.